This TCR beta chain was retrieved from a study of vaccination and CD4 T cells after COVID-19. In the study overall: Post-COVID samples were collected a median about 97 days following diagnosis, spanning 35 to 161.

Sequenced with the Oncomine TCR Beta short-read assay was DNA taken from cultured CD4+ T cells. The genomic DNA was obtained from cultured CD4+ T cells by extraction with the QIAamp micro DNA kit. TCRdb recomputed calls from the PCR reads with MiXCR, one row per CDR3 protein. The data show 14,000 or so distinct CDR3 sequences, approximately 71% seen once. The treatment was: roughly 10-day PBMC culture with coronavirus spike peptide pools or control peptides (ViraFEST assay). Positive PCR tests dated from March to December 2020, predating US Alpha, Beta and Delta variants. The germline V gene encodes CDR1 SGHTA and CDR2 FQGNSA. The CDR3 has 18 residues. The ends lost 4 bases at V and 5 bases at J; junction bases unmatched: 16. Remarks on this clonotype: The antigen remains undetermined.

The sequencing input was CD4+ T cells from blood, cultured in vitro. The sequence was obtained from a human donor who had recovered from COVID-19. V and J are TRBV7-2 and TRBJ1-2; 10 nucleotides match TRBD1. The CDR3 loop is CASSYKRDRGSGWYGYTF. The CDR3 DNA sequence: TGTGCCAGCAGCTACAAAAGGGACAGGGGATCAGGATGGTATGGCTACACCTTC.